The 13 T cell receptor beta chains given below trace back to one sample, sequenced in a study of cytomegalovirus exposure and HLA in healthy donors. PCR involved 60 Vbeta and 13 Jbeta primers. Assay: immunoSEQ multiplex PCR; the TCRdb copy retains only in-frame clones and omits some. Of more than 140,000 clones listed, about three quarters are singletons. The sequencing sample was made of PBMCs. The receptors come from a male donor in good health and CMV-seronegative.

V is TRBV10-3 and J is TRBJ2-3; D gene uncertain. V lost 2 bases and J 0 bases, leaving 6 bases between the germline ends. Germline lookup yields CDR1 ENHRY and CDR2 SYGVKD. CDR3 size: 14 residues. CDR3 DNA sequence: TGTGCCATCAGTGAGGGTCAGAGCACAGATACGCAGTATTTT. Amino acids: CAISEGQSTDTQYF.

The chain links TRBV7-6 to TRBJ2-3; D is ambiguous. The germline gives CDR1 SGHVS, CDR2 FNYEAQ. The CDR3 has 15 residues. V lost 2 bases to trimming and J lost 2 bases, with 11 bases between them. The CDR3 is CASSLSTLPTDTQYF. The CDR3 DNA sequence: TGTGCCAGCAGCTTAAGTACCCTACCCACAGATACGCAGTATTTT.

CDR3 amino acids: CASGGGYNEQFF. The CDR3 DNA is TGTGCCAGCGGGGGAGGCTACAATGAGCAGTTCTTC. The gene calls are TRBV7-9 and TRBJ2-1; weak D call: TRBD2 (6 bases). Per germline, CDR1 SEHNR and CDR2 FQNEAQ (reference sequence). The CDR3 runs 12 residues. Trimming removed 8 bases from V and 3 bases from J, with 8 bases in between.

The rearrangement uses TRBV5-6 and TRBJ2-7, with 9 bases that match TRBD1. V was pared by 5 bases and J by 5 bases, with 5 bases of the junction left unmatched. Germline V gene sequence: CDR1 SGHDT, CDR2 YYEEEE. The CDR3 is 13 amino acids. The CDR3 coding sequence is TGTGCCAGCAGTCGAGGGACAGGGAACGAGCAGTACTTC. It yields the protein CASSRGTGNEQYF.

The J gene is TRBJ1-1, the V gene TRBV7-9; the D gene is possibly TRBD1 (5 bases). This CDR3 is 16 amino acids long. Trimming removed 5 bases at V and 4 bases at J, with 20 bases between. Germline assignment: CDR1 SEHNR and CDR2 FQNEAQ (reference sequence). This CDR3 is CASSLGLSLYGTEAFF. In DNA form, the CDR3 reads TGTGCCAGCAGCCTGGGACTCTCGCTGTATGGCACTGAAGCTTTCTTT.

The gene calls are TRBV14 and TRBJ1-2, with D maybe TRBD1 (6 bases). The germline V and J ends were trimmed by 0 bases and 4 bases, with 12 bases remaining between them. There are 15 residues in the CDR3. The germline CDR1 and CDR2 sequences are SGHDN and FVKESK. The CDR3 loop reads CASSQDPGHSYGYTF. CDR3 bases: TGTGCCAGCAGCCAAGATCCGGGACACTCCTATGGCTACACCTTC.

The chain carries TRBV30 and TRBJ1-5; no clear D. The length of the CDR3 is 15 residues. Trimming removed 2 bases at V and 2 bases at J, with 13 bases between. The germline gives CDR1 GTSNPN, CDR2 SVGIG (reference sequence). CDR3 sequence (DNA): TGTGCCTGGAGTCCCGGGAGGGTCGGCAATCAGCCCCAGCATTTT. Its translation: CAWSPGRVGNQPQHF.

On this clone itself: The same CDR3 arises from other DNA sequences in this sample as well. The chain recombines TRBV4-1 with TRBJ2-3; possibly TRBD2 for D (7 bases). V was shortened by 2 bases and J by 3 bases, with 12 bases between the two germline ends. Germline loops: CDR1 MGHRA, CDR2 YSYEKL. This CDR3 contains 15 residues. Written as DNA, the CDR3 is TGCGCCAGCAGCCAAAGTCGGGGGGCGACAGATACGCAGTATTTT. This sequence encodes CASSQSRGATDTQYF.

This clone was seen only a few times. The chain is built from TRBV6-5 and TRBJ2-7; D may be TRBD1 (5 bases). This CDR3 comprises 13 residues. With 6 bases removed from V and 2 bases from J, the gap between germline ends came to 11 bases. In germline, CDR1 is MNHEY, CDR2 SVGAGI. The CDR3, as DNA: TGTGCCAGCAGGATAGGGGAACCCTACGAGCAGTACTTC. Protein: CASRIGEPYEQYF.

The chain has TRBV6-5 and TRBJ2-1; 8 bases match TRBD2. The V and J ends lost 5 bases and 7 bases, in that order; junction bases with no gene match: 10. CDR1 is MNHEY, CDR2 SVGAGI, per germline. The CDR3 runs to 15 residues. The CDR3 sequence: CASSHTGGRENEQFF. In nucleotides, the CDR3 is TGTGCCAGCAGTCACACGGGAGGGAGGGAAAATGAGCAGTTCTTC.

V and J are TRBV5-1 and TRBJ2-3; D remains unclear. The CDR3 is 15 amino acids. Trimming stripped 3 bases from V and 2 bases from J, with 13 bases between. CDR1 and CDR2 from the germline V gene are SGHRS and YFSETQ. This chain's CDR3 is CASSSTPKYTDTQYF. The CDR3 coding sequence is TGCGCCAGCAGCTCGACACCGAAATACACAGATACGCAGTATTTT.

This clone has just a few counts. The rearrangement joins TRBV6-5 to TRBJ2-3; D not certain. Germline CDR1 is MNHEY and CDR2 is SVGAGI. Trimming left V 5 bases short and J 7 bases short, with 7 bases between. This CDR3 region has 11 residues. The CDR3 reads CASSEANTQYF. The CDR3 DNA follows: TGTGCCAGCAGTGAAGCAAATACGCAGTATTTT.

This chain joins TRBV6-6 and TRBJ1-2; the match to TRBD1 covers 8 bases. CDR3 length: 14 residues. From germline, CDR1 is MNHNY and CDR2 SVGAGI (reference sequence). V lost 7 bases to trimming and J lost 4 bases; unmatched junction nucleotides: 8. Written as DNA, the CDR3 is TGTGCCAGCACCAGAACAGGGGGTAGCTATGGCTACACCTTC. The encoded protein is CASTRTGGSYGYTF.